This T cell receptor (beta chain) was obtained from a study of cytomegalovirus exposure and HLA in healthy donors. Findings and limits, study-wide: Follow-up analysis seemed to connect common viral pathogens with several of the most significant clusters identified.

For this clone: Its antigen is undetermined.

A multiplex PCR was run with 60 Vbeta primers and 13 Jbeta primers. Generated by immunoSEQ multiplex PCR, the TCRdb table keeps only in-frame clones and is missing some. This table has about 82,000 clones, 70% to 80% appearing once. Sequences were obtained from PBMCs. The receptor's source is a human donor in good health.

The CDR3 DNA reads TGTGCCAGCAGCTTGGCCCCAGGGGTTAACTATGGCTACACCTTC. This gives the protein CASSLAPGVNYGYTF. This chain links TRBV5-6 with TRBJ1-2, with a possible D match to TRBD1 (6 bases). With 0 bases removed from V and 1 base from J, the gap between germline ends came to 10 bases. CDR3 length equals 15 residues. The germline CDR1 and CDR2 sequences are SGHDT and YYEEEE.